Listed below are T cell receptor beta chains from one sample, sequenced in a study of OX40 agonist ivuxolimab in advanced cancers. The protocol was immunoSEQ multiplex PCR, while the TCRdb copy is restricted to in-frame clones and leaves out a portion. The data contain some 59,000 clones, 90% of them singletons. Sequencing was performed on CD4+ or CD8+ T cells sorted from blood, taken in a trial of the OX40 agonist ivuxolimab. All receptors come from an adult with an advanced solid tumor such as melanoma, head and neck, liver or kidney cancer. Each CDR3 is given with its conserved first and last residue. D genes are given only for firm matches. Size is stated for part of the rows, as once, few or many counts, or as a class when the clone is expanded.

J gene	D gene	CDR3 length	V gene	clone size	CDR3 DNA	CDR3 protein
TRBJ2-2	TRBD2	17	TRBV18	.	TGTGCCAGCTCACTGGGACTAGCGGGAGTCGGTTCCGGGGAGCTGTTTTTT	CASSLGLAGVGSGELFF
TRBJ2-6	.	12	TRBV30	once	TGTGCCTGGACGGGCGGGGCCAACGTCCTGACTTTC	CAWTGGANVLTF
TRBJ2-1	TRBD2	16	TRBV4-2	.	TGTGCCAGCAGCCTCCGGTCTAGCGGGAGTGATAATGAGCAGTTCTTC	CASSLRSSGSDNEQFF
TRBJ2-1	TRBD2	15	TRBV5-1	.	TGCGCCAGCAGTCCGCGGGAGGGCCTCAACAATGAGCAGTTCTTC	CASSPREGLNNEQFF
TRBJ2-3	TRBD2	16	TRBV7-8	.	TGTGCCAGCAGCCCAGGGACTAGCGGGGGCACAGATACGCAGTATTTT	CASSPGTSGGTDTQYF
TRBJ2-3	.	15	TRBV5-1	.	TGCGCCAGCAGCTTGCCTGGGGCGGGCACAGATACGCAGTATTTT	CASSLPGAGTDTQYF
TRBJ2-4	.	13	TRBV7-3	.	TGTGCCAGCAGGGCAATATCCAAAAACATTCAGTACTTC	CASRAISKNIQYF
TRBJ2-5	.	13	TRBV5-1	medium-sized	TGCGCCAGCAGCTTGCCAGGCGAAGAGACCCAGTACTTC	CASSLPGEETQYF
TRBJ1-3	.	17	TRBV4-1	.	TGCGCCAGCAGCCCTCCCCTCGCGGGGTACTCTGGAAACACCATATATTTT	CASSPPLAGYSGNTIYF
TRBJ2-2	.	14	TRBV29-1	medium-sized	TGCAGCGTCCCCGGGACACTTTTTACCGGGGAGCTGTTTTTT	CSVPGTLFTGELFF
TRBJ1-6	.	13	TRBV30	few	TGTGCCTGGAGTGTGGCTGCTAGGTCACCCCTCCACTTT	CAWSVAARSPLHF